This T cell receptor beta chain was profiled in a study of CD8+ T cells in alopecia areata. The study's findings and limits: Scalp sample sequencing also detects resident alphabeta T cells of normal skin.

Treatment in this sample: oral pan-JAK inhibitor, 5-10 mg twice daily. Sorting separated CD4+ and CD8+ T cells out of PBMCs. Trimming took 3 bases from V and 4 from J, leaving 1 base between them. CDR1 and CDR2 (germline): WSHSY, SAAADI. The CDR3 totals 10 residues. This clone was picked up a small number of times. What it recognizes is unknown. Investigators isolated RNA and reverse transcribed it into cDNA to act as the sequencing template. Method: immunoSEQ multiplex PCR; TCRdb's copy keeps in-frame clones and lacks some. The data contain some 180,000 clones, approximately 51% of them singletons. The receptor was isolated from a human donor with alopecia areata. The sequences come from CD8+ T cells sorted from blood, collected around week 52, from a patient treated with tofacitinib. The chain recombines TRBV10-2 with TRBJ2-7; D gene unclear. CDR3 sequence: CASSDYEQYF. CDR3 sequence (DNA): TGCGCCAGCAGTGATTACGAGCAGTACTTC.